These T cell receptor beta chains were read from a single sample in a study of neurological immune-mediated disorders. TCRdb analysed the 5' RACE reads with MiXCR anew, one entry per CDR3 protein. This table holds some 60,000 distinct CDR3 sequences, roughly 4% found once. The sample comprised PBMCs. The receptors here all came from a woman aged 50 to 65 with multiple sclerosis. CDR3s include the opening cysteine and the closing phenylalanine or tryptophan. D genes are given only for firm matches. Clone sizes are given selectively: once, few, many, or a class where the clone is expanded.

cdr3_length	v_call	d_call	clone_size	j_call	cdr3_aa	cdr3_nt
15	TRBV11-3	TRBD2	many	TRBJ2-1	CASSLSAGVSPEQFF	TGTGCCAGCAGCTTGTCAGCGGGAGTATCTCCTGAGCAGTTCTTC
17	TRBV5-1	TRBD2	many	TRBJ2-3	CASSLGFAGGPTDTQYF	TGCGCCAGCAGCTTGGGTTTTGCGGGAGGGCCAACAGATACGCAGTATTTT
18	TRBV10-2	TRBD1	many	TRBJ2-1	CASSDGDRGRSVDNEQFF	TGCGCCAGCAGTGACGGGGACAGGGGGCGCTCGGTAGACAATGAGCAGTTCTTC
15	TRBV4-3	-	many	TRBJ2-5	CASSQAWRVQETQYF	TGCGCCAGCAGCCAGGCCTGGCGGGTTCAAGAGACCCAGTACTTC
15	TRBV20-1	-	many	TRBJ2-7	CSARDINRNFYEQYF	TGCAGTGCTAGAGATATAAACAGGAACTTTTACGAGCAGTACTTC
17	TRBV19	-	-	TRBJ1-3	CASSIARGQLSGNTIYF	TGTGCCAGTAGTATAGCCCGTGGACAGCTTTCTGGAAACACCATATATTTT
17	TRBV6-2/TRBV6-3	TRBD1	many	TRBJ2-4	CASSLPGTGEKGNIQYF	TGTGCCAGCAGCCTCCCCGGGACAGGGGAAAAAGGGAACATTCAGTACTTC
15	TRBV29-1	-	many	TRBJ2-1	CSVGAQRPTYNEQFF	TGCAGCGTTGGCGCCCAGCGGCCTACCTACAATGAGCAGTTCTTC
14	TRBV12-3/TRBV12-4	TRBD2	many	TRBJ2-7	CASSLRAGDGEQYF	TGTGCCAGCAGTTTACGAGCGGGAGATGGCGAGCAGTACTTC
13	TRBV29-1	-	many	TRBJ1-1	CSVPTELGTEAFF	TGCAGCGTCCCGACGGAGCTCGGTACTGAAGCTTTCTTT
14	TRBV12-3/TRBV12-4	-	many	TRBJ2-3	CASFPDRVSDTQYF	TGTGCCAGCTTCCCGGACCGAGTTTCAGATACGCAGTATTTT
11	TRBV12-3/TRBV12-4	-	many	TRBJ2-1	CASSRWNEQFF	TGTGCCAGCAGTCGTTGGAATGAGCAGTTCTTC
15	TRBV12-3/TRBV12-4	-	many	TRBJ2-3	CASSRERSYTDTQYF	TGTGCCAGCAGCCGAGAGCGGAGCTACACAGATACGCAGTATTTT
15	TRBV20-1	-	many	TRBJ2-2	CSATFGGGGTGELFF	TGCAGTGCTACCTTCGGCGGAGGGGGCACCGGGGAGCTGTTTTTT
15	TRBV7-9	TRBD1	many	TRBJ1-2	CASSLQGAEISGYTF	TGTGCCAGCAGCCTACAGGGGGCTGAGATTAGTGGCTACACCTTC
14	TRBV7-6	-	-	TRBJ1-1	CANSSPQMNTEAFF	TGTGCCAACAGCTCCCCGCAGATGAACACTGAAGCTTTCTTT
10	TRBV29-1	-	many	TRBJ1-2	CSVRIDGYTF	TGCAGCGTTCGGATTGATGGCTACACCTTC
16	TRBV20-1	-	many	TRBJ1-5	CSAREDWARGNQPQHF	TGCAGTGCTAGAGAAGATTGGGCCAGGGGCAATCAGCCCCAGCATTTT
15	TRBV5-1	TRBD2	many	TRBJ2-3	CASSLAAGVGDTQYF	TGCGCCAGCAGCTTGGCAGCGGGAGTGGGAGATACGCAGTATTTT
16	TRBV20-1	TRBD2	many	TRBJ2-1	CSADNRGLAGGNEQFF	TGCAGTGCCGATAACAGGGGACTAGCGGGAGGCAATGAGCAGTTCTTC
14	TRBV7-2	-	many	TRBJ2-1	CASSLEAGYNEQFF	TGTGCCAGCAGCTTAGAGGCGGGGTACAATGAGCAGTTCTTC
14	TRBV7-8	-	many	TRBJ2-1	CASSPREDSMEQFF	TGTGCCAGCAGTCCCAGAGAAGACAGTATGGAGCAGTTCTTC
12	TRBV29-1	-	many	TRBJ1-2	CSVLEGNYGYTF	TGCAGCGTTCTTGAGGGAAACTATGGCTACACCTTC
13	TRBV4-1	-	many	TRBJ2-1	CASSQQGYVEQFF	TGCGCCAGCAGCCAACAGGGTTACGTTGAGCAGTTCTTC
14	TRBV5-1	TRBD1	many	TRBJ2-7	CASSSRDSSYEQYF	TGCGCCAGCAGCTCAAGGGACAGCTCCTACGAGCAGTACTTC
19	TRBV10-1	-	-	TRBJ2-3	CASSESTLSGDVGTDTQYF	TGCGCCAGCAGTGAGTCTACCCTATCAGGGGACGTTGGGACAGATACGCAGTATTTT
15	TRBV10-3	-	many	TRBJ2-3	CAISEGGLSGDTQYF	TGTGCCATCAGTGAGGGGGGCCTCTCCGGGGATACGCAGTATTTT
16	TRBV12-3/TRBV12-4	-	many	TRBJ2-1	CASSNRRLAPYNEQFF	TGTGCCAGCAGTAACCGCCGGCTAGCCCCATACAATGAGCAGTTCTTC
12	TRBV7-2	-	-	TRBJ2-7	CASSSTGDEQYF	TGTGCCAGCAGCTCTACAGGTGACGAGCAGTACTTC
12	TRBV20-1	-	many	TRBJ1-5	CSASGGQETQHF	TGCAGTGCTAGCGGGGGTCAAGAAACCCAGCATTTT
16	TRBV6-6	TRBD1	-	TRBJ2-2	CASSSPPGQSTGELFF	TGTGCCAGCAGTTCTCCTCCGGGACAGAGCACTGGGGAGCTGTTTTTT
15	TRBV5-6	TRBD2	many	TRBJ2-1	CASSMGLAGVYEQFF	TGTGCCAGCAGCATGGGACTAGCGGGAGTATATGAGCAGTTCTTC
14	TRBV5-4	-	many	TRBJ2-2	CASSLLATTGELFF	TGTGCCAGCAGCTTGCTAGCGACTACCGGGGAGCTGTTTTTT
16	TRBV6-2/TRBV6-3	TRBD2	many	TRBJ2-1	CASSLVGGRGVNEQFF	TGTGCCAGCAGTTTAGTGGGCGGGAGGGGAGTAAATGAGCAGTTCTTC
15	TRBV10-2	-	many	TRBJ1-1	CASSGRALMNTEAFF	TGCGCCAGCAGTGGGCGGGCGCTCATGAACACTGAAGCTTTCTTT
9	TRBV7-9	-	many	TRBJ1-1	CASSPEAFF	TGTGCCAGCAGCCCTGAAGCTTTCTTT
12	TRBV15	-	-	TRBJ1-5	CATSRDQQPQHF	TGTGCCACCAGTAGAGATCAACAGCCCCAGCATTTT
16	TRBV16	TRBD2	many	TRBJ2-1	CASSQSKREGYNEQFF	TGTGCCAGCAGCCAATCGAAGCGGGAGGGCTACAATGAGCAGTTCTTC
13	TRBV3-1	-	-	TRBJ2-1	CASSHGTYNEQFF	TGTGCCAGCAGCCATGGGACCTACAATGAGCAGTTCTTC
12	TRBV7-9	TRBD1	-	TRBJ2-7	CASSLNDGTVNF	TGTGCCAGCAGCTTAAATGACGGGACAGTGAACTTC
13	TRBV12-3/TRBV12-4	-	many	TRBJ1-2	CASSGGDIYGYTF	TGTGCCAGCAGTGGGGGGGACATCTATGGCTACACCTTC
12	TRBV15	-	many	TRBJ2-5	CATSPYGETQYF	TGTGCCACCAGCCCCTACGGGGAGACCCAGTACTTC
11	TRBV20-1	-	many	TRBJ1-1	CSARGHTEAFF	TGCAGTGCTAGAGGTCACACTGAAGCTTTCTTT
15	TRBV27	-	many	TRBJ1-1	CASSSGGAGNTEAFF	TGTGCCAGCAGTTCTGGGGGGGCAGGAAACACTGAAGCTTTCTTT
13	TRBV7-2	-	many	TRBJ2-7	CASSLIGQNEQYF	TGTGCCAGCAGCTTAATTGGACAGAACGAGCAGTACTTC
15	TRBV7-2	TRBD2	many	TRBJ2-1	CASSLEGGLNNEQFF	TGTGCCAGCAGCTTAGAGGGAGGGCTGAACAATGAGCAGTTCTTC
14	TRBV12-3/TRBV12-4	-	many	TRBJ1-2	CASSFNRANYGYTF	TGTGCCAGCAGTTTCAACAGGGCGAACTATGGCTACACCTTC
15	TRBV7-9	-	many	TRBJ1-4	CASSISRDANEKLFF	TGTGCCAGCAGCATATCCAGGGATGCTAATGAAAAACTGTTTTTT